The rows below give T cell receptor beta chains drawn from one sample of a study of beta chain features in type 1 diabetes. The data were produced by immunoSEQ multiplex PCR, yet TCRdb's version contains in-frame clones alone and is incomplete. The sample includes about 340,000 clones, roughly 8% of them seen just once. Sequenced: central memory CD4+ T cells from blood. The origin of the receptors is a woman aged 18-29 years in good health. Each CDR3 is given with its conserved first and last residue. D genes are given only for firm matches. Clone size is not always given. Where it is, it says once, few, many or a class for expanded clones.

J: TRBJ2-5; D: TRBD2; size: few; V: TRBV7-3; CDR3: CASSATGRGETQYF; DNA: TGTGCCAGCAGCGCAACGGGGAGGGGAGAGACCCAGTACTTC
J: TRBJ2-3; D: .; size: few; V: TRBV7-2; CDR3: CASSSQGRDTQYF; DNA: TGTGCCAGCAGCTCGCAGGGTAGAGATACGCAGTATTTT
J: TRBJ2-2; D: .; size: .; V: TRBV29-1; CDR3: CSCQGQAITGELFF; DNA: TGCAGCTGTCAGGGGCAGGCGATCACCGGGGAGCTGTTTTTT
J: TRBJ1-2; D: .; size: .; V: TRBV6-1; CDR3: CASRTGDLINYGYTF; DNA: TGTGCCAGCAGAACCGGGGACCTAATAAACTATGGCTACACCTTC
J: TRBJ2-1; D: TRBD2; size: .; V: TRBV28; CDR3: CASRPSGRPEQFF; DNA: TGTGCCAGCAGGCCTAGCGGGAGGCCTGAGCAGTTCTTC
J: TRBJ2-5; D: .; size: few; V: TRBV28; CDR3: CASSFGVGHRVGETQYF; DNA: TGTGCCAGCAGTTTTGGAGTTGGACACCGGGTGGGAGAGACCCAGTACTTC
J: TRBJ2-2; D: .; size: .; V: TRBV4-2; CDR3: CASSRGGGMANTGELFF; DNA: TGTGCCAGCAGCCGAGGGGGAGGAATGGCGAACACCGGGGAGCTGTTTTTT
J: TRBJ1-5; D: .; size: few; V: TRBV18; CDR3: CASSPDLNQPQHF; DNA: TGTGCCAGCTCACCAGATTTGAATCAGCCCCAGCATTTT
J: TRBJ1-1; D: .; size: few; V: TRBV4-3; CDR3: CASSHQAGTEAFF; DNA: TGCGCCAGCAGCCACCAAGCGGGGACCGAGGCTTTCTTT
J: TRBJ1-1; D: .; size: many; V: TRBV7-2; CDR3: CASSILLRPEAFF; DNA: TGTGCCAGCAGCATCCTCCTCCGCCCTGAAGCTTTCTTT
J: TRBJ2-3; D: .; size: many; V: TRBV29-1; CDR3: CSVEISTDTQYF; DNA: TGCAGCGTTGAAATATCCACAGATACGCAGTATTTT
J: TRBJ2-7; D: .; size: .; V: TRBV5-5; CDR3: CASSQDFLYEQYF; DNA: TGTGCCAGCAGCCAAGATTTCCTCTACGAGCAGTACTTC
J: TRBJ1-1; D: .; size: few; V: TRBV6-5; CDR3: CASSYRQGYTEAFF; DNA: TGTGCCAGCAGTTACAGGCAGGGGTACACTGAAGCTTTCTTT
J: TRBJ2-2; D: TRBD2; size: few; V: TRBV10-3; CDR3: CAISARLAGGPGGELFF; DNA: TGTGCCATCAGTGCCCGACTAGCGGGAGGGCCCGGCGGGGAGCTGTTTTTT
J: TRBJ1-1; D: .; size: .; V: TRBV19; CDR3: CASSMQMNTEAFF; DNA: TGTGCCAGTAGTATGCAGATGAACACTGAAGCTTTCTTT
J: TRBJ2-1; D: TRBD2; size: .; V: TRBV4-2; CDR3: CAPQAGGSYNEQFF; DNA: TGTGCCCCGCAAGCGGGAGGTTCCTACAATGAGCAGTTCTTC
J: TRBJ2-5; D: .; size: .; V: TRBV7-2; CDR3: CASSPWGETQYF; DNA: TGTGCCAGCAGCCCATGGGGAGAGACCCAGTACTTC
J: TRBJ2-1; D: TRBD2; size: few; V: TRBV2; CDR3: CASSVLAGASNEQFF; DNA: TGTGCCAGCAGTGTGCTAGCGGGAGCTTCCAATGAGCAGTTCTTC
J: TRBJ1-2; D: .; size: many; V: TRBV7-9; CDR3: CASSLGTDYGYTF; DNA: TGTGCCAGCAGCTTAGGGACGGACTATGGCTACACCTTC
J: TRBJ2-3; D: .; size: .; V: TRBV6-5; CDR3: CASSYSAAWTDTQYF; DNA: TGTGCCAGCAGTTACTCGGCAGCCTGGACAGATACGCAGTATTTT
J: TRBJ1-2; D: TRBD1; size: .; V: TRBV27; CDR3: CASRRGQGPYGYTF; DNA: TGTGCCAGCAGGAGGGGACAGGGGCCCTATGGCTACACCTTC
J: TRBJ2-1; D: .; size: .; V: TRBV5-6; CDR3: CASSSLSQRAYYNEQFF; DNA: TGTGCCAGCAGCAGTCTCTCGCAGCGGGCCTACTACAATGAGCAGTTCTTC
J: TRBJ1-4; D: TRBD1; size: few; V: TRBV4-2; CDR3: CASSHTGPTGAGNEKLFF; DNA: TGTGCCAGCAGCCATACCGGGCCGACAGGGGCAGGTAATGAAAAACTGTTTTTT
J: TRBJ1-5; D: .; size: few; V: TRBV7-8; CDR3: CASSLLTGESNQPQHF; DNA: TGTGCCAGCAGCTTACTGACAGGAGAAAGCAATCAGCCCCAGCATTTT